These 20 T cell receptor beta chains originate from one sample sequenced in a study of post-analysis software for immune sequencing data. Study conclusions and caveats: There were five TRBV segments more frequent in patients than controls, and TRBV5-6, TRBV5-1 and TRBV20-1 were among them.

No antigen has been identified for these receptors. Researchers reported that TCR beta cDNA libraries carried unique molecular identifiers. TCRdb used MiXCR to reprocess the PCR reads, holding one entry per CDR3 protein. Of 350,000 to 500,000 distinct CDR3 sequences listed, roughly 38% were seen once; the top ten hold approximately 7.1%. Material for sequencing was blood. The receptors were gathered from a girl aged 2 to 9 with multiple sclerosis.

The chain combines TRBV7-3 with TRBJ2-1; 7 bases match TRBD2. V dropped 2 bases and J dropped 5; count of bases not matched to a gene: 6. This CDR3 region has 15 residues. Germline CDR1 reads SGHTA; CDR2 reads FQGTGA. Here the CDR3 reads CASSLWGLTDNEQFF. The DNA for the CDR3 is TGTGCCAGCAGCTTATGGGGACTAACCGACAATGAGCAGTTCTTC.

For this clonotype: An end of the junction differs from the germline gene, which may be a read error. V is TRBV10-3 and J is TRBJ2-7, with a possible D match to TRBD2 (6 bases). CDR1 is ENHRY, CDR2 SYGVKD, per germline. The CDR3 has 12 amino acids. Here the CDR3 reads CVISESGVEQYF. The DNA for the CDR3 is TGTGTCATCAGTGAGTCGGGGGTCGAGCAGTACTTC.

The chain carries TRBV4-3 and TRBJ2-4; 7 bases map to TRBD2. The J call could be wrong; TRBJ2-7 is a better fit for the DNA end. The length of the CDR3 is 15 residues. From germline, CDR1 is LGHNA and CDR2 YSLEER. This CDR3 reads CASSQIGAGVSEQYF. The CDR3 DNA is TGCGCCAGCAGCCAGATAGGGGCGGGGGTAAGCGAGCAGTACTTC.

This clonotype occurred a few times. Since a much larger clone is just one base distant, this may be a read error. CDR3 in DNA: TGTGCCAGCACCAAAGATTACTGTGGCTACACCTTC. Translation: CASTKDYCGYTF. The chain joins TRBV5-6 to TRBJ1-2; D call uncertain. The CDR3 is 12 amino acids. Germline V gene lookup returns CDR1 SGHDT and CDR2 YYEEEE. The V end lost 6 bases, the J end lost 7 bases, and 13 bases lay between the germline ends. Full variable domain (missing parts from reference TRBV5-6 and TRBJ1-2): DAGVTQSPTHLIKTRGQQVTLRCSPKSGHDTVSWYQQALGQGPQFIFQYYEEEERQRGNFPDRFSGHQFPNYSSELNVNALLLGDSALYLCASTKDYCGYTFGSGTRLTVV.

Regarding this clonotype: One end of the junction fails to match germline, which may point to a read error. This chain links TRBV7-9 with TRBJ1-6; tentatively, D is TRBD1 (5 bases). Germline CDR1 reads SEHNR; CDR2 reads FQNEAQ (reference sequence). The CDR3 extends over 16 amino acids. CDR3 protein: CASSLAGAVIGAPRYF. CDR3 nucleotide sequence: TGTGCCAGCAGCTTAGCAGGAGCCGTAATTGGGGCACCCCGCTACTTT.

This clonotype came up once. The chain combines TRBV29-1 with TRBJ2-7, with D maybe TRBD1 (5 bases). This CDR3 contains 14 residues. Germline CDR1 is SQVTM and CDR2 is ANQGSEA. The V gene lost 4 bases and the J gene lost 0 bases, with 13 bases spanning the gap. CDR3 sequence (DNA): TGCAGCGTTGGGGCGGAAAGGGGCTCCTACGAGCAGTACTTC. Protein product: CSVGAERGSYEQYF.

This chain connects TRBV20-1 to TRBJ1-4; 7 nucleotides line up with TRBD1. Per the germline V gene, CDR1 is DFQATT and CDR2 is SNEGSKA (reference sequence). CDR3 length: 13 residues. V was clipped by 6 bases and J by 3 bases; unmatched bases: 4. DNA of the CDR3: TGCAGTGCCCGGGACAGCTCTAATGAAAAACTGTTTTTT. Amino acids: CSARDSSNEKLFF.

The genes are TRBV6-5 and TRBJ2-3; perhaps D is TRBD1 or TRBD2 (6 bases each). V was clipped by 8 bases and J by 4 bases, with 10 bases between them. CDR1 and CDR2 from the germline V gene are MNHEY and SVGAGI. CDR3 length equals 12 residues. CDR3 in DNA: TGTGCCAGCCACGGGGGCCCAGATACGCAGTATTTT. Protein: CASHGGPDTQYF.

V and J are TRBV5-1 and TRBJ2-7; D ambiguous. The V end lost 1 base, the J end lost 2 bases, and 10 bases lay between the germline ends. Germline V CDR1 and CDR2: SGHRS, YFSETQ. CDR3 length equals 14 residues. The CDR3 sequence: CASSLRAATYEQYF. CDR3 nucleotides: TGCGCCAGCAGCTTGAGGGCAGCAACCTACGAGCAGTACTTC.

As DNA, the CDR3 is TGTGCCAGCAGCCTGACAGGGGTTAACAATTCACCCCTCCACTTT. Translating it yields CASSLTGVNNSPLHF. This chain links TRBV6-5 with TRBJ1-6; 8 bases align to TRBD1. Germline V gene data show CDR1 as MNHEY and CDR2 as SVGAGI. The trim removed 6 bases at V and 7 bases at J, leaving 8 bases unmatched. The CDR3 spans 15 residues.

The chain recombines TRBV29-1 with TRBJ2-1, with D unresolved. With 6 bases removed from V and 4 bases from J, the gap between germline ends came to 10 bases. Germline V gene data show CDR1 as SQVTM and CDR2 as ANQGSEA. The CDR3 sequence is 12 residues long. The CDR3 DNA reads TGCAGCGTCCCTCTTGGGTACAATGAGCAGTTCTTC. It translates to CSVPLGYNEQFF.

This clonotype was observed a handful of times. V is TRBV5-6 and J is TRBJ1-2; TRBD1 agrees at 7 bases. Germline lookup yields CDR1 SGHDT and CDR2 YYEEEE. V shed 3 bases and J 0 bases; nucleotides not matched to a gene: 2. The CDR3 is made up of 14 amino acids. DNA for the CDR3: TGTGCCAGCAGCTGGGGACAGACTAACTATGGCTACACCTTC. Its translation: CASSWGQTNYGYTF.

J is TRBJ1-4 and V is TRBV18; D not certain. CDR3 length: 14 residues. The germline V gene has CDR1 KGHSH and CDR2 LQKENI. Trimming took 0 bases from V and 11 from J, leaving 13 bases between them. The chain's CDR3 is CASSPPSPRKKLFF. The CDR3 DNA reads as TGTGCCAGCTCACCACCTTCTCCCCGGAAGAAACTGTTTTTT.

The chain couples TRBV7-2 to TRBJ1-2; TRBD1 is a possible D gene (5 bases). The CDR3 consists of 15 residues. Germline CDR1 reads SGHTA; CDR2 reads FQGNSA. V gave up 5 bases and J gave up 2 bases, with 15 bases separating them. CDR3 bases: TGTGCCAGCAGCCCGCGCCGGGACCTCAACTATGGCTACACCTTC. It codes for CASSPRRDLNYGYTF. Drawing the rest from reference TRBV7-2 and TRBJ1-2, the complete variable domain is GAGVSQSPSNKVTEKGKDVELRCDPISGHTALYWYRQSLGQGLEFLIYFQGNSAPDKSGLPSDRFSAERTGGSVSTLTIQRTQQEDSAVYLCASSPRRDLNYGYTFGSGTRLTVV.

As for this clonotype: The junction shows a germline mismatch at one end, possibly a read error. The V and J genes are TRBV27 and TRBJ2-5; D unresolved. Germline V CDR1 and CDR2: MNHEY, SMNVEV (reference sequence). The CDR3 length is 15 residues. CDR3: CASSPGWIIQETLYF. The CDR3 coding sequence is TGTGCCAGCAGTCCTGGATGGATTATACAAGAGACCCTGTACTTC.

V usage is TRBV3-1 and J usage is TRBJ2-7, with TRBD2 matching over 11 bases. J gave up 4 bases and V 3 bases, and 11 bases lay outside the gene matches. CDR3 length: 17 residues. Germline CDR1 LGHDT, CDR2 YNNKEL (reference sequence). In DNA form, the CDR3 reads TGTGCCAGCAGCCATCGAGTTGAGGCTAGCGGGAGGTACGAGCAGTACTTC. It codes for CASSHRVEASGRYEQYF.

This clonotype has more than one count but fewer than ten. The chain links TRBV6-1 to TRBJ2-7; 12 positions match TRBD2. The DNA end favors TRBJ2-5, so the J call may be wrong. The CDR3 is made up of 17 amino acids. CDR1 and CDR2 from the germline V gene are MNHNS and SASEGT. The CDR3 sequence is CASSLIPPGLAGETQYF. The CDR3 DNA sequence: TGTGCCAGCAGTCTTATTCCACCGGGACTAGCGGGAGAGACCCAGTACTTC.

The V call is TRBV20-1, the J call TRBJ1-2; possible D gene TRBD1, 6 bases. Trimming shortened V by 4 bases and J by 5 bases, and 20 bases separated the two germline ends. Germline CDR1 and CDR2: DFQATT and SNEGSKA (reference sequence). The CDR3 is 15 residues long. The CDR3 bases are TGCAGTGCTATTAACCCACAGGGTGGGGGATATGGCTACACCTTC. Its translation: CSAINPQGGGYGYTF.

A few counts support this clonotype. This sequence joins TRBV10-3 and TRBJ2-3, with D possibly being TRBD1 (6 bases). The germline V gene has CDR1 ENHRY and CDR2 SYGVKD. The germline V and J ends were trimmed by 11 bases and 3 bases, with 18 bases remaining between them. The CDR3 runs 14 residues. CDR3 protein: CAVAGDVRTDTQYF. CDR3 DNA: TGTGCCGTAGCAGGGGATGTGAGAACAGATACGCAGTATTTT.

The chain uses TRBV7-9 and TRBJ2-7; D gene uncertain. Germline V gene sequence: CDR1 SEHNR, CDR2 FQNEAQ (reference sequence). The germline V and J ends were trimmed by 2 bases and 2 bases, with 19 bases remaining between them. This CDR3 has 17 residues. CDR3 loop: CASSLTRGASLPYEQYF. DNA for the CDR3: TGTGCCAGCAGCTTAACGAGAGGAGCAAGCTTACCCTACGAGCAGTACTTC.